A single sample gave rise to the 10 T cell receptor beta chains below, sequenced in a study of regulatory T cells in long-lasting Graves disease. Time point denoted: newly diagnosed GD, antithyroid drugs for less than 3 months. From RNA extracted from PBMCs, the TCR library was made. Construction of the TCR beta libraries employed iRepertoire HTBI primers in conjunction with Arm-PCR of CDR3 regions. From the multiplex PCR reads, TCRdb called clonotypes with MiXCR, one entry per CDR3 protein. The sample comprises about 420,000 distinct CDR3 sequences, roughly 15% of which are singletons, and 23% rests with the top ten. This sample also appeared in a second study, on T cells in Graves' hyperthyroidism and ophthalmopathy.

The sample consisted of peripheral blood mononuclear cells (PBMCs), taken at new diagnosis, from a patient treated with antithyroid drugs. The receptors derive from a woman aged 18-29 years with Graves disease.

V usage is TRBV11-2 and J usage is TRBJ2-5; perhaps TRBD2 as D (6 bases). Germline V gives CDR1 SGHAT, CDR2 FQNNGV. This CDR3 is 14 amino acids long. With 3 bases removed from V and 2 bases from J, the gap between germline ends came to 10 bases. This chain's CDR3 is CASSFGRNQETQYF. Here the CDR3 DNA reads TGTGCCAGCAGCTTTGGGAGGAATCAAGAGACCCAGTACTTC.

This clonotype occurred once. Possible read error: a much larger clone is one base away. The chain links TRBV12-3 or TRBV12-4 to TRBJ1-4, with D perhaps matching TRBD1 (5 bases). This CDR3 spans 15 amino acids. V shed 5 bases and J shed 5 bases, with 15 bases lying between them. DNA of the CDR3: TGTGCCAGCAGTCCATACAGGCGCCGAAATGAAAAACTGTTTTTT. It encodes CASSPYRRRNEKLFF.

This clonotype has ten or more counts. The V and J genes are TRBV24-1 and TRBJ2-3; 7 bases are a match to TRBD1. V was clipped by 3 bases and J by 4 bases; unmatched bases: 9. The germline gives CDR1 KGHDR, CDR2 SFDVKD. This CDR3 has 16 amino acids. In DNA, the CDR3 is TGTGCCACCAGTGATCCCGGACAAGGGGGCGCAGATACGCAGTATTTT. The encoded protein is CATSDPGQGGADTQYF.

In DNA, the CDR3 is TGTGCCAGCAGTTTTATTACGGACACTGAAGCTTTCTTT. Residues: CASSFITDTEAFF. This chain uses TRBV12-3 or TRBV12-4 with TRBJ1-1; unclear D gene. Trimming removed 3 bases at V and 3 bases at J, with 8 bases between. The CDR3 sequence is 13 residues long.

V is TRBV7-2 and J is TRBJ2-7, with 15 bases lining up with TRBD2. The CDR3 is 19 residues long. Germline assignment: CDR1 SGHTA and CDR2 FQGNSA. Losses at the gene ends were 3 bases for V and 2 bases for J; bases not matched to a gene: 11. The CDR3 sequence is CASSFWTSGRARGAYEQYF. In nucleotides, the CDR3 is TGTGCCAGCAGCTTTTGGACTAGCGGGAGGGCCCGGGGGGCCTACGAGCAGTACTTC. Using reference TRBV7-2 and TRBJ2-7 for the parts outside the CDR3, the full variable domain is GAGVSQSPSNKVTEKGKDVELRCDPISGHTALYWYRQSLGQGLEFLIYFQGNSAPDKSGLPSDRFSAERTGGSVSTLTIQRTQQEDSAVYLCASSFWTSGRARGAYEQYFGPGTRLTVT.

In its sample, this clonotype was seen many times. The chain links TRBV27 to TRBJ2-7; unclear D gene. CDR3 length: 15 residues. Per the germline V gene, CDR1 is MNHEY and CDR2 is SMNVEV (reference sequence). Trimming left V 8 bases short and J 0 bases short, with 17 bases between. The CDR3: CASAFVGMSSYEQYF. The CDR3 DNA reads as TGTGCCAGCGCTTTTGTGGGTATGAGCTCCTACGAGCAGTACTTC.

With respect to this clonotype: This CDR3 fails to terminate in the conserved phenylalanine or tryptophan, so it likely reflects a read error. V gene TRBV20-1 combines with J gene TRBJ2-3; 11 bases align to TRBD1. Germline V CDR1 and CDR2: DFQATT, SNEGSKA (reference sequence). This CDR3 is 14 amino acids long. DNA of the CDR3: TGCAGTGTCTGGGACAGGGGGTTAACAGATAGGCAGTATGTT. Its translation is CSVWDRGLTDRQYV.

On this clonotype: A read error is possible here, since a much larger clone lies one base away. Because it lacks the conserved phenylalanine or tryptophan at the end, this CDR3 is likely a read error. In DNA, the CDR3 is TGTGCCAGCAGTTACGTCGGGACAGGCCCGAACACTGAAGCTTTCCTT. This codes for CASSYVGTGPNTEAFL. This chain joins TRBV6-5 and TRBJ1-1; 8 bases line up with TRBD1. The junction had 6 bases not matched to a gene; V was cut back by 2 bases and J by 1 base. Germline loops: CDR1 MNHEY, CDR2 SVGAGI. The CDR3 sequence is 16 residues long.

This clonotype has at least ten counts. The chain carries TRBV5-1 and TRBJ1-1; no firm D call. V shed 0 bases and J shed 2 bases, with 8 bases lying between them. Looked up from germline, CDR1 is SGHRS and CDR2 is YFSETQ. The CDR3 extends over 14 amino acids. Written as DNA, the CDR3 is TGCGCCAGCAGCTTGGATCAGAGAAACACTGAAGCTTTCTTT. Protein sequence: CASSLDQRNTEAFF.

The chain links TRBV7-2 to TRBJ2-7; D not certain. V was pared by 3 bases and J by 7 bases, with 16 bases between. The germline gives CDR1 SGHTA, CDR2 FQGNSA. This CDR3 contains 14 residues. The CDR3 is CASSFGRYDNEQYF. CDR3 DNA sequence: TGTGCCAGCAGCTTTGGCAGGTACGACAATGAGCAGTACTTC. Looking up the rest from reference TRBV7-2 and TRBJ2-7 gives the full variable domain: GAGVSQSPSNKVTEKGKDVELRCDPISGHTALYWYRQSLGQGLEFLIYFQGNSAPDKSGLPSDRFSAERTGGSVSTLTIQRTQQEDSAVYLCASSFGRYDNEQYFGPGTRLTVT.